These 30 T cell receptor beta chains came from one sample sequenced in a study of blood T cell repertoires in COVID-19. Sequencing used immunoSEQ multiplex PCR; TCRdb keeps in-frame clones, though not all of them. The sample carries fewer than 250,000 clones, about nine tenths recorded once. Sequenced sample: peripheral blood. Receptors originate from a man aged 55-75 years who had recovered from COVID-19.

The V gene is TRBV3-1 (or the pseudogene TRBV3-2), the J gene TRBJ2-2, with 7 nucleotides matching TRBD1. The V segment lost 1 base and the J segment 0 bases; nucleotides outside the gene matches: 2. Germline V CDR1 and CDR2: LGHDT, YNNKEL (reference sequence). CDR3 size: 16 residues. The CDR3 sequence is CASSQAGTANTGELFF. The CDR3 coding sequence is TGTGCCAGCAGCCAAGCCGGGACAGCGAACACCGGGGAGCTGTTTTTT.

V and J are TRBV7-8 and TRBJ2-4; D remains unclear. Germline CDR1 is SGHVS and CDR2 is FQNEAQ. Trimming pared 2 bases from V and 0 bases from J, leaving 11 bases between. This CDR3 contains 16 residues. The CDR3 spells CASSLSSSLAKNIQYF. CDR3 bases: TGTGCCAGCAGCTTAAGCTCATCCTTAGCCAAAAACATTCAGTACTTC.

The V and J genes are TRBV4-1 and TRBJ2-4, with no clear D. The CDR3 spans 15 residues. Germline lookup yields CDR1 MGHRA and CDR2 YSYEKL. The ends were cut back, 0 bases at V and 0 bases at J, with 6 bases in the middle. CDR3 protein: CASSQEGAAKNIQYF. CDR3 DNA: TGCGCCAGCAGCCAAGAAGGAGCAGCCAAAAACATTCAGTACTTC.

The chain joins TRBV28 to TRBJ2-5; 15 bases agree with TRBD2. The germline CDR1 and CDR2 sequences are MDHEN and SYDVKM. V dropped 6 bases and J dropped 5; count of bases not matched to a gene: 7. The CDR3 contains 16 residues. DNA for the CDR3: TGTGCCAGCAGCCCCGGGACTAGCGGGAGGTTGGAGACCCAGTACTTC. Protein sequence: CASSPGTSGRLETQYF.

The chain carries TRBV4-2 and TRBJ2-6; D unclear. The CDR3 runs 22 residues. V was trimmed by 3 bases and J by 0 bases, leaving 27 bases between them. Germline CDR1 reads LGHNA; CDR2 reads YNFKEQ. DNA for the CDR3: TGTGCCAGCAGCCATTACCTGCTGGCAGGTCCGCGAACCAGCTCTGGGGCCAACGTCCTGACTTTC. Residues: CASSHYLLAGPRTSSGANVLTF.

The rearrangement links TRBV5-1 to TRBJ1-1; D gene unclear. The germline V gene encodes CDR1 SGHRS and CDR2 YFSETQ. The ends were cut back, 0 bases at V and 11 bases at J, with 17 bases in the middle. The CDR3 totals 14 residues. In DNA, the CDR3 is TGCGCCAGCAGCTTGGAGGGCTCGGGAGGTGAGGCTTTCTTT. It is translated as CASSLEGSGGEAFF.

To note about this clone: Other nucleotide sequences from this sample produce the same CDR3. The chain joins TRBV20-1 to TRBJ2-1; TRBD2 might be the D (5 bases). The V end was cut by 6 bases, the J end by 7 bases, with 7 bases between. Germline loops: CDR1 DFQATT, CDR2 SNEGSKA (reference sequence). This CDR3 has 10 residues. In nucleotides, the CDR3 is TGCAGTGCGACGGGGAATGAGCAGTTCTTC. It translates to CSATGNEQFF.

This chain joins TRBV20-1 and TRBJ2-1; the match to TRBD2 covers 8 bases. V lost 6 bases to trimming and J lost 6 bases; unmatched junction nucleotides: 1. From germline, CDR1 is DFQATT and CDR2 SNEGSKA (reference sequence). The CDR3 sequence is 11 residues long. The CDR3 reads CSAREGNEQFF. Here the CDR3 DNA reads TGCAGTGCCCGGGAGGGCAATGAGCAGTTCTTC.

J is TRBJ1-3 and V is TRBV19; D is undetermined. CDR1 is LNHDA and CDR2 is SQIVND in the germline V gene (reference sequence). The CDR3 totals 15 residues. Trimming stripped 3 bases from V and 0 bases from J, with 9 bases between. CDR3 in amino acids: CASSILAPSGNTIYF. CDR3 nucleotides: TGTGCCAGTAGTATCCTGGCCCCCTCTGGAAACACCATATATTTT.

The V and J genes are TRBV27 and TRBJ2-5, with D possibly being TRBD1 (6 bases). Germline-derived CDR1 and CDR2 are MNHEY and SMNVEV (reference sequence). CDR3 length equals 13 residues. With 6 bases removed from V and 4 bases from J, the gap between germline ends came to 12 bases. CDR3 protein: CASSRRRGETQYF. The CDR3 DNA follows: TGTGCCAGCAGCCGCCGCAGGGGAGAGACCCAGTACTTC.

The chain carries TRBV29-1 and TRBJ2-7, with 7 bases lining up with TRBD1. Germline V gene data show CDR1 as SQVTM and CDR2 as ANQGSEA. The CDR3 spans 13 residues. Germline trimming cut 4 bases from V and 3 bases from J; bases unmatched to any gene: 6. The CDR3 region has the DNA TGCAGCGTTGTGGTGGACAGGATCTACGAGCAGTACTTC. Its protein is CSVVVDRIYEQYF.

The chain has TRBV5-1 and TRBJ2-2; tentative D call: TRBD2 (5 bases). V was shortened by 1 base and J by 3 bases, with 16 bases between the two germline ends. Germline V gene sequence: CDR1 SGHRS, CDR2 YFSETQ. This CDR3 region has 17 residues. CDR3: CASSLYRSLRDTGELFF. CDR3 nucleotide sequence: TGCGCCAGCAGCTTGTATCGGTCCCTGAGGGACACCGGGGAGCTGTTTTTT.

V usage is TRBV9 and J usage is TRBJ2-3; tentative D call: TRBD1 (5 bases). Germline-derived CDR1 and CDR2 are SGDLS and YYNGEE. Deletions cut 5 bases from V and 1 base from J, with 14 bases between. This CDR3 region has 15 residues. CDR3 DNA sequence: TGTGCCAGCAGTAATTGGGGCCGGGGCACAGATACGCAGTATTTT. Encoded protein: CASSNWGRGTDTQYF.

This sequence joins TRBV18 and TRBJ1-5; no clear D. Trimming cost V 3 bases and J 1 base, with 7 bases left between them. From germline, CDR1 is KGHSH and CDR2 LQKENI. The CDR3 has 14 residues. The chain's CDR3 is CASSPGGSNQPQHF. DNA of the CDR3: TGTGCCAGCTCACCGGGAGGGAGCAATCAGCCCCAGCATTTT.

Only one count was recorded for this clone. CDR3 sequence reads: CASSREDRGPYNEQFF. The CDR3, as DNA: TGTGCCAGTAGTAGGGAAGACAGGGGGCCATACAATGAGCAGTTCTTC. This chain uses TRBV19 with TRBJ2-1, with 10 bases matching TRBD1. CDR3 size: 16 residues. The germline gives CDR1 LNHDA, CDR2 SQIVND (reference sequence). V trimming: 4 bases; J trimming: 4 bases; junction bases outside the gene matches: 7.

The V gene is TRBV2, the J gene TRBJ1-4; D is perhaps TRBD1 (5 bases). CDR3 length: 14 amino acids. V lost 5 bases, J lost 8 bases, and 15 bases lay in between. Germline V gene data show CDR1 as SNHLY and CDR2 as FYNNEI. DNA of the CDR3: TGTGCCAGCAGTCAGGGCCCTATGGGCGAAAAACTGTTTTTT. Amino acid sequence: CASSQGPMGEKLFF.

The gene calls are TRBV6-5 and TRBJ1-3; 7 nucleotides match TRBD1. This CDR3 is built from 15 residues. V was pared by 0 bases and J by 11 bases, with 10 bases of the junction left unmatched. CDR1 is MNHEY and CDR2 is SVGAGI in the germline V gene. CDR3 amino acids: CASSYSGQSRRPIYF. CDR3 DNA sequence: TGTGCCAGCAGTTACTCGGGACAGTCTAGGAGGCCCATATATTTT.

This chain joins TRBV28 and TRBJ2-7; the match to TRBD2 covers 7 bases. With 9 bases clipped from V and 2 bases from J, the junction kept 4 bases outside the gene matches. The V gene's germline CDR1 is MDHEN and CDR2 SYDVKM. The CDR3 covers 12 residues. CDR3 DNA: TGTGCCAGTAGCGGGTCGCCCTACGAGCAGTACTTC. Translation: CASSGSPYEQYF.

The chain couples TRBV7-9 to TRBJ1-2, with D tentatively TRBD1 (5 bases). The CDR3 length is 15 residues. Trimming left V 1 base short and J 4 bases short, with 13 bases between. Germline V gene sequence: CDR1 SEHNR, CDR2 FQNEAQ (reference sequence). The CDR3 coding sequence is TGTGCCAGCAGCTTAGTTGGCGGGGGATCCTATGGCTACACCTTC. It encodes CASSLVGGGSYGYTF.

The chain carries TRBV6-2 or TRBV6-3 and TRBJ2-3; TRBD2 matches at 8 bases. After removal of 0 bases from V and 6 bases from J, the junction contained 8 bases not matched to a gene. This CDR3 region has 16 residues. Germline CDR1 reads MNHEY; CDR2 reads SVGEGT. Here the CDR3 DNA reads TGTGCCAGCAGTTACTCGCTCAGCGGGGGTATGGATACGCAGTATTTT. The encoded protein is CASSYSLSGGMDTQYF.

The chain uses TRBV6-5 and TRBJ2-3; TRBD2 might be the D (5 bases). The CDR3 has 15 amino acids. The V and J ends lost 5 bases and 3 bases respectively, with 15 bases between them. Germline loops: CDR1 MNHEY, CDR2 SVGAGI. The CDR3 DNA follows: TGTGCCAGCAGTCCCGGTAGCCGCGGGACAGATACGCAGTATTTT. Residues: CASSPGSRGTDTQYF.

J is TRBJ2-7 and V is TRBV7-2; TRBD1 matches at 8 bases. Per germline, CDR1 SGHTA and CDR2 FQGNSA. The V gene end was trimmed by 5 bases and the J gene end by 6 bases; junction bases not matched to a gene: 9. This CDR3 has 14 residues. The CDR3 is CASSPWTGNSEQYF. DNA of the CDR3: TGTGCCAGCAGCCCTTGGACAGGGAATTCCGAGCAGTACTTC. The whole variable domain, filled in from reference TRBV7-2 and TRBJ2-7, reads GAGVSQSPSNKVTEKGKDVELRCDPISGHTALYWYRQSLGQGLEFLIYFQGNSAPDKSGLPSDRFSAERTGGSVSTLTIQRTQQEDSAVYLCASSPWTGNSEQYFGPGTRLTVT.

The chain's CDR3 is CSARDRGEAFF. In nucleotides, the CDR3 is TGCAGTGCTAGGGACAGGGGTGAAGCTTTCTTT. The chain carries TRBV20-1 and TRBJ1-1; 9 bases align to TRBD1. Trimming took 3 bases from V and 7 from J; bases not matched to a gene: 0. This CDR3 spans 11 amino acids. Germline values: CDR1 DFQATT, CDR2 SNEGSKA (reference sequence).

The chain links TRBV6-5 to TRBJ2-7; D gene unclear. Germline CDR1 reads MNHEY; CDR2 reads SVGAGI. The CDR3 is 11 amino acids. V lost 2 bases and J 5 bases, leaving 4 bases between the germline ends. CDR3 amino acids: CASSYLDEQYF. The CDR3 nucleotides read TGTGCCAGCAGTTACCTCGACGAGCAGTACTTC.

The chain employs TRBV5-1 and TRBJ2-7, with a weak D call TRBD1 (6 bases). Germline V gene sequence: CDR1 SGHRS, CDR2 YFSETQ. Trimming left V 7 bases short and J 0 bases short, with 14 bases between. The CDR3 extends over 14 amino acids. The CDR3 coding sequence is TGCGCCAGCTCCAGGGACACTCGCTCCTACGAGCAGTACTTC. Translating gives CASSRDTRSYEQYF.

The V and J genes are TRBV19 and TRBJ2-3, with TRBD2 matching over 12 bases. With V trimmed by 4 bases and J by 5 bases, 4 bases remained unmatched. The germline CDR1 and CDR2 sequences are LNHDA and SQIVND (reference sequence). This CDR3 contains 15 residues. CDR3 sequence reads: CASSRTSGAVDTQYF. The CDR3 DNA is TGTGCCAGTAGTAGGACTAGCGGGGCGGTAGATACGCAGTATTTT.

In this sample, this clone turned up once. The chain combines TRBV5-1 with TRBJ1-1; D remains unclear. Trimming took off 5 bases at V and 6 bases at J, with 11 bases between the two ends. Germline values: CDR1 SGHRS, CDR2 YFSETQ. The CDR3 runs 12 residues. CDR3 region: CASRLYGAEAFF. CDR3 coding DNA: TGCGCCAGCAGATTATACGGGGCTGAAGCTTTCTTT. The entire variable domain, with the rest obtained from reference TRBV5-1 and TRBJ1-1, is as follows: KAGVTQTPRYLIKTRGQQVTLSCSPISGHRSVSWYQQTPGQGLQFLFEYFSETQRNKGNFPGRFSGRQFSNSRSEMNVSTLELGDSALYLCASRLYGAEAFFGQGTRLTVV.

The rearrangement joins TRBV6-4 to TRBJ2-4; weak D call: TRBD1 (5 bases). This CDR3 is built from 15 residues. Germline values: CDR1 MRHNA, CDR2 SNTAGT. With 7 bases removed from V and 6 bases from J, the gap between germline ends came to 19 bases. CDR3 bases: TGTGCCAGCATTTGCTCAGGGCCTAATTTAAACATTCAGTACTTC. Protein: CASICSGPNLNIQYF.

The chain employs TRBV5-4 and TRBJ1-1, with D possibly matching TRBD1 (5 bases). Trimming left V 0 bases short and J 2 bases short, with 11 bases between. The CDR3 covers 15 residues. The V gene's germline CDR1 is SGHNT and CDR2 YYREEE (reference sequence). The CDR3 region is CASSLDPTANTEAFF. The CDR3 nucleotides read TGTGCCAGCAGCTTGGACCCGACAGCCAACACTGAAGCTTTCTTT.

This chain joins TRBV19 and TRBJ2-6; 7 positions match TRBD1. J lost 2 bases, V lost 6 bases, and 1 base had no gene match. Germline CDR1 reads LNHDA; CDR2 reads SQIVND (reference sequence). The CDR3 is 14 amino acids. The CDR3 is CASRDRAGANVLTF. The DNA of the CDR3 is TGTGCCAGTAGAGACAGGGCTGGGGCCAACGTCCTGACTTTC.